The T cell receptor (beta chain) under discussion was sequenced for a study of cytomegalovirus exposure and HLA in healthy donors. Study-level points and caveats: For TCR beta chains, V- and J-gene trimming was later linked to a missense DCLRE1C variant. Roughly uniform sequencing depth across donors was assumed, possibly incorrectly. In all likelihood, a cluster of highly shared sequence variants was a sequencing artifact.

PCR involved 60 Vbeta and 13 Jbeta primers. Only in-frame clones appear in the TCRdb table, and some are missing; sequencing was by immunoSEQ multiplex PCR. The table includes around 180,000 clones, around 80% detected once. V lost 4 bases to trimming and J lost 0 bases, with 8 bases between them. Germline V CDR1 and CDR2: SGHTS, YDEGEE. This CDR3 comprises 13 residues. A remark on this clone: The antigen is undetermined.

The receptor comes from a woman in her thirties or forties in good health and CMV-seronegative. The rearrangement uses TRBV5-8 and TRBJ2-7; D gene unclear. The source material was PBMCs. The CDR3 coding sequence is TGTGCCAGCAGCACGGGTCGCTCCTACGAGCAGTACTTC. It is translated as CASSTGRSYEQYF.